These 25 T cell receptor beta chains originate from one sample sequenced in a study of tumor-infiltrating lymphocytes in localized non-small cell lung cancer (dated by TCRdb to about 2021). The receptor library was made with the immunoSEQ multiplex PCR assay. TCRdb holds this immuneACCESS table with in-frame rearrangements only. Some clones are missing; in checked studies, unresolved V genes explain under half, and the rest has no known cause. A total of over 5,500 clones appear in this sample, under 80% of them only once. The ten largest clones add up to about 12% of the sample. The sample consisted of uninvolved lung tissue not adjacent to the tumor. These receptors all stem from a human donor with non-small cell lung cancer.

The chain employs TRBV9 and TRBJ2-5; D is possibly TRBD1 (5 bases). V dropped 1 base and J dropped 2 bases, with 15 bases sitting between them. The germline V gene encodes CDR1 SGDLS and CDR2 YYNGEE. The CDR3 has 16 residues. The CDR3 DNA sequence: TGTGCCAGCAGCGTAAAGGTTGCGCAGGGACAAGAGACCCAGTACTTC. Translating gives CASSVKVAQGQETQYF.

Relative to its sample, this clone is large. The rearrangement uses TRBV4-2 and TRBJ2-3, with 7 bases fitting TRBD1. The CDR3 extends over 15 amino acids. In germline, CDR1 is LGHNA, CDR2 YNFKEQ. Trimming removed 8 bases from V and 2 bases from J; junction bases left unmatched: 10. The CDR3 loop reads CASLQQGQPTDTQYF. CDR3 DNA: TGTGCCAGCCTCCAACAGGGGCAACCCACAGATACGCAGTATTTT.

This clone has a handful of counts. The chain links TRBV29-1 to TRBJ1-1; 7 bases fit TRBD1. V lost 7 bases to trimming and J lost 1 base; unmatched junction nucleotides: 3. The CDR3 contains 12 residues. From germline, CDR1 is SQVTM and CDR2 ANQGSEA. The CDR3 region has the DNA TGCAGCGCTGACAGGGAGAACACTGAAGCTTTCTTT. This translates into CSADRENTEAFF.

This clone was seen a handful of times. The rearrangement joins TRBV19 to TRBJ1-1, with D maybe TRBD1 (5 bases). With 4 bases removed from V and 0 bases from J, the gap between germline ends came to 15 bases. The CDR3 is made up of 16 amino acids. Germline CDR1 and CDR2: LNHDA and SQIVND (reference sequence). Written as DNA, the CDR3 is TGTGCCAGTAGTACCACTCACAGGAGAATGAACACTGAAGCTTTCTTT. As protein: CASSTTHRRMNTEAFF.

The chain combines TRBV6-5 with TRBJ1-2; D remains unclear. CDR1 and CDR2 from the germline V gene are MNHEY and SVGAGI. The CDR3 contains 14 residues. The V end lost 8 bases, the J end lost 7 bases, and 20 bases lay between the germline ends. CDR3 amino acids: CASGTTPHLSGYTF. CDR3 DNA: TGTGCCAGCGGCACGACACCTCACTTGTCTGGCTACACCTTC.

V and J are TRBV2 and TRBJ1-5; D may be TRBD1 (5 bases). CDR1 SNHLY and CDR2 FYNNEI come from the germline V gene. This CDR3 region has 15 residues. V lost 7 bases and J 0 bases, leaving 13 bases between the germline ends. The CDR3 is CASTMGRYSNQPQHF. CDR3 DNA sequence: TGTGCCAGCACCATGGGGCGATATAGCAATCAGCCCCAGCATTTT.

The chain uses TRBV29-1 and TRBJ1-5; D is unresolved. Germline V gene lookup returns CDR1 SQVTM and CDR2 ANQGSEA. V was trimmed by 6 bases and J by 4 bases, leaving 10 bases between them. The CDR3 spans 12 residues. The CDR3 DNA reads as TGCAGCGTAGAGGACGGAAATCAGCCCCAGCATTTT. Translating it yields CSVEDGNQPQHF.

The chain is built from TRBV9 and TRBJ2-5; 10 bases are shared with TRBD1. The CDR3 is 17 residues long. Germline trimming cut 0 bases from V and 4 bases from J; bases unmatched to any gene: 9. Germline CDR1 is SGDLS and CDR2 is YYNGEE. CDR3 nucleotide sequence: TGTGCCAGCAGCGTAGGTTCGATTAGGACAGGGGGAGAGACCCAGTACTTC. It yields the protein CASSVGSIRTGGETQYF.

This clone has a handful of counts. V usage is TRBV10-2 and J usage is TRBJ2-2; a weak D match, TRBD1 (6 bases). The CDR3 runs to 13 residues. Trimming took off 6 bases at V and 6 bases at J, with 11 bases between the two ends. Germline lookup yields CDR1 WSHSY and CDR2 SAAADI. CDR3 coding DNA: TGCGCCAGCAGCGCCTCAGGGGCCGGGGAGCTGTTTTTT. Translated, it gives CASSASGAGELFF.

This clone is deemed medium-sized. The rearrangement joins TRBV27 to TRBJ1-2; no definite D call. The length of the CDR3 is 14 residues. CDR1 is MNHEY and CDR2 is SMNVEV in the germline V gene (reference sequence). Deletions cut 5 bases from V and 3 bases from J, with 13 bases between. The CDR3 bases are TGTGCCAGCAGTCGCGTCGGGTCCTACTATGGCTACACCTTC. It codes for CASSRVGSYYGYTF.

This clone was found once. The V gene is TRBV30, the J gene TRBJ1-5, with D maybe TRBD1 (5 bases). CDR3 length: 14 residues. V shed 3 bases and J shed 4 bases, with 13 bases lying between them. Looked up from germline, CDR1 is GTSNPN and CDR2 is SVGIG (reference sequence). CDR3 DNA sequence: TGTGCCTGGAGGGGTAGGGGTGGGAATCAGCCCCAGCATTTT. Its translation: CAWRGRGGNQPQHF.

The chain couples TRBV7-9 to TRBJ2-3, with 13 positions matching TRBD2. Germline V gene lookup returns CDR1 SEHNR and CDR2 FQNEAQ (reference sequence). V trimming: 5 bases; J trimming: 1 base; junction bases outside the gene matches: 6. This CDR3 has 17 residues. In DNA, the CDR3 is TGTGCCAGCAGCCCAGGACTAGCGGGGGCTCGCACAGATACGCAGTATTTT. Amino acids: CASSPGLAGARTDTQYF.

The chain couples TRBV7-2 to TRBJ2-5; possibly TRBD1 or TRBD2 for D (5 bases each). Trimming stripped 1 base from V and 5 bases from J, with 14 bases between. Germline V gene sequence: CDR1 SGHTA, CDR2 FQGNSA. This CDR3 comprises 15 residues. This chain's CDR3 is CASSLGGTRAETQYF. CDR3 bases: TGTGCCAGCAGCTTAGGGGGGACCAGGGCGGAGACCCAGTACTTC.

The genes are TRBV7-9 and TRBJ2-3; 11 bases align to TRBD2. This CDR3 is 14 amino acids long. Germline V gene data show CDR1 as SEHNR and CDR2 as FQNEAQ (reference sequence). V shed 9 bases, J shed 2 bases, and the junction held 4 bases outside the gene matches. The CDR3 here is CASGTSGNTDTQYF. CDR3 coding DNA: TGTGCCAGTGGGACTAGCGGTAACACAGATACGCAGTATTTT.

This chain joins TRBV7-9 and TRBJ2-7, with D perhaps TRBD2 (5 bases). Germline V gene lookup returns CDR1 SEHNR and CDR2 FQNEAQ (reference sequence). The CDR3 totals 14 residues. V lost 5 bases and J 2 bases, leaving 13 bases between the germline ends. The CDR3 sequence: CASSPLGGPYEQYF. The CDR3 DNA reads as TGTGCCAGCAGCCCCCTGGGCGGGCCCTACGAGCAGTACTTC.

In this sample, this clone is large. This chain joins TRBV15 and TRBJ2-7; D is ambiguous. The CDR3 has 14 amino acids. V was cut by 0 bases and J by 4 bases, with 10 bases left in between. Germline values: CDR1 LNHNV, CDR2 YYDKDF (reference sequence). CDR3 loop: CATSREHDAYEQYF. The CDR3 DNA follows: TGTGCCACCAGCAGAGAGCATGACGCGTACGAGCAGTACTTC.

V usage is TRBV10-1 and J usage is TRBJ2-3; 9 nucleotides line up with TRBD2. There are 15 residues in the CDR3. Germline CDR1 reads WNHNN; CDR2 reads SYGVQD (reference sequence). V lost 7 bases and J lost 4; bases outside the gene matches: 9. DNA of the CDR3: TGCGCCAGCACAGGGGGTAGCGGGGGCCCAGATACGCAGTATTTT. This sequence encodes CASTGGSGGPDTQYF.

The gene calls are TRBV9 and TRBJ2-7, with 8 positions matching TRBD1. Germline CDR1 is SGDLS and CDR2 is YYNGEE. This CDR3 has 14 amino acids. Losses at the gene ends were 0 bases for V and 2 bases for J; bases not matched to a gene: 1. This CDR3 is CASSVGTGTYEQYF. The CDR3 region has the DNA TGTGCCAGCAGCGTAGGGACAGGGACCTACGAGCAGTACTTC. The variable domain in full, completed from reference TRBV9 and TRBJ2-7, reads DSGVTQTPKHLITATGQRVTLRCSPRSGDLSVYWYQQSLDQGLQFLIQYYNGEERAKGNILERFSAQQFPDLHSELNLSSLELGDSALYFCASSVGTGTYEQYFGPGTRLTVT.

The rearrangement joins TRBV9 to TRBJ2-3; D gene unclear. The length of the CDR3 is 14 residues. V was clipped by 4 bases and J by 2 bases, with 11 bases between them. Germline CDR1 and CDR2: SGDLS and YYNGEE. CDR3 loop: CASSPRASTDTQYF. The CDR3 coding sequence is TGTGCCAGCAGCCCCCGGGCGTCCACAGATACGCAGTATTTT.

This clone was seen just once. J is TRBJ1-5 and V is TRBV30, with a tentative D call TRBD1 (6 bases). Germline V CDR1 and CDR2: GTSNPN, SVGIG (reference sequence). This CDR3 is built from 14 residues. Trimming took 0 bases from V and 5 from J, leaving 11 bases between them. The CDR3 loop reads CAWSVGTSYQPQHF. In DNA, the CDR3 is TGTGCCTGGAGTGTAGGGACAAGCTATCAGCCCCAGCATTTT. Based on the CDR3 plus reference TRBV30 and TRBJ1-5, the full variable domain is SQTIHQWPATLVQPVGSPLSLECTVEGTSNPNLYWYRQAAGRGLQLLFYSVGIGQISSEVPQNLSASRPQDRQFILSSKKLLLSDSGFYLCAWSVGTSYQPQHFGDGTRLSIL.

The rearrangement joins TRBV4-2 to TRBJ2-7, with D possibly being TRBD2 (5 bases). CDR3 size: 12 residues. Trimming left V 5 bases short and J 2 bases short, with 7 bases between. Germline V gene lookup returns CDR1 LGHNA and CDR2 YNFKEQ. DNA for the CDR3: TGTGCCAGCAGCTCCGGGGCCTACGAGCAGTACTTC. This sequence encodes CASSSGAYEQYF.

The chain links TRBV6-6 to TRBJ1-2; 7 bases align to TRBD1. V was clipped by 5 bases and J by 4 bases; unmatched bases: 4. The germline CDR1 and CDR2 sequences are MNHNY and SVGAGI (reference sequence). The CDR3 runs 13 residues. The CDR3 spells CASSGQEIYGYTF. For the CDR3, the DNA is TGTGCCAGCAGTGGACAGGAGATCTATGGCTACACCTTC.

The rearrangement uses TRBV29-1 and TRBJ2-5; 7 bases map to TRBD1. The CDR3 length is 14 residues. CDR1 is SQVTM, CDR2 ANQGSEA, per germline. With 6 bases clipped from V and 7 bases from J, the junction kept 14 bases outside the gene matches. CDR3 DNA sequence: TGCAGCGTCGCCTCGACAGGGTCCAGGGGGACCCAGTACTTC. This gives the protein CSVASTGSRGTQYF.

This chain uses TRBV7-7 with TRBJ2-7, with D possibly called TRBD1 or TRBD2 (5 bases each). This CDR3 spans 15 amino acids. CDR1 and CDR2 from the germline V gene are SSHAT and FNYEAQ (reference sequence). V lost 6 bases and J lost 5, with 20 bases in between. The CDR3 loop is CASSPSDTFGDEQYF. In nucleotides, the CDR3 is TGTGCCAGCAGTCCCTCGGACACGTTCGGGGACGAGCAGTACTTC.

The V call is TRBV7-6, the J call TRBJ2-2, with D possibly matching TRBD1 (6 bases). V was pared by 3 bases and J by 1 base, with 9 bases between. The CDR3 is 15 amino acids. The germline gives CDR1 SGHVS, CDR2 FNYEAQ. The CDR3 region has the DNA TGTGCCAGCAGCTTGGGGGCCAGGAACACCGGGGAGCTGTTTTTT. As protein: CASSLGARNTGELFF. The variable domain in full, completed from reference TRBV7-6 and TRBJ2-2, reads GAGVSQSPRYKVTKRGQDVALRCDPISGHVSLYWYRQALGQGPEFLTYFNYEAQQDKSGLPNDRFSAERPEGSISTLTIQRTEQRDSAMYRCASSLGARNTGELFFGEGSRLTVL.